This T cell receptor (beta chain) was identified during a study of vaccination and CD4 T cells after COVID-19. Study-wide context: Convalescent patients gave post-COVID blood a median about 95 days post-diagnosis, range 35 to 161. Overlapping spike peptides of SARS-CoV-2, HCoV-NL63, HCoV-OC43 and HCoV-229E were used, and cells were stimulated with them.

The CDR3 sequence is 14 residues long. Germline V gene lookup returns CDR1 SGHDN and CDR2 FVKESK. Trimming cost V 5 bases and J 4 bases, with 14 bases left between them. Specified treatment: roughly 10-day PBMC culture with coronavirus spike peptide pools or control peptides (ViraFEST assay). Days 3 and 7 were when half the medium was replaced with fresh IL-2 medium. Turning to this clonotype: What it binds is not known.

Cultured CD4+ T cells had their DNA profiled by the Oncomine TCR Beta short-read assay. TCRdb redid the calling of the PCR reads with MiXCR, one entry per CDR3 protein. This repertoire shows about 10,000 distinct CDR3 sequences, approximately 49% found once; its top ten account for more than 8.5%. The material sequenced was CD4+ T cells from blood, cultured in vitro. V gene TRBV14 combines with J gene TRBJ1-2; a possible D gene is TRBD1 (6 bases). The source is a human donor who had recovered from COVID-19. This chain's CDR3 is CASSSQGGVYGYTF. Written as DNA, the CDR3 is TGTGCCAGCAGCTCCCAAGGGGGGGTCTATGGCTACACCTTC.